This T cell receptor beta chain appears in the sequencing data of a study of cytomegalovirus exposure and HLA in healthy donors. General study results and limits: From TCR beta sequences, most subjects' HLA-A and HLA-B alleles were reportedly predicted accurately. Analysis performed later showed TCR beta chains linked to HLA being more clonally expanded than equally common others. Both high specificity and high sensitivity reportedly marked the classifier's diagnosis of cytomegalovirus status. Most TCR beta V segments were productive about 90% or about 30% of the time in an earlier analysis.

60 Vbeta and 13 Jbeta primers were used in PCR. Clones were read by immunoSEQ multiplex PCR, and TCRdb kept only the in-frame ones, dropping some. The data hold roughly 200,000 clones, with 65% to 80% observed a single time. In its sample, this clone was seen a few times. Its antigen remains unidentified. Germline V lookup: CDR1 MGHRA, CDR2 YSYEKL. V lost 1 base to trimming and J lost 3 bases, with 16 bases between them. This CDR3 contains 17 residues. The chain joins TRBV4-1 to TRBJ2-1, with a tentative D call TRBD2 (6 bases). The sequencing input was PBMCs. The TCR comes from a woman aged 25 to 39 in good health and CMV-seropositive. The CDR3 is CASSQGNSGRYYNEQFF. Written as DNA, the CDR3 is TGCGCCAGCAGCCAAGGAAACAGTGGGAGGTACTACAATGAGCAGTTCTTC.